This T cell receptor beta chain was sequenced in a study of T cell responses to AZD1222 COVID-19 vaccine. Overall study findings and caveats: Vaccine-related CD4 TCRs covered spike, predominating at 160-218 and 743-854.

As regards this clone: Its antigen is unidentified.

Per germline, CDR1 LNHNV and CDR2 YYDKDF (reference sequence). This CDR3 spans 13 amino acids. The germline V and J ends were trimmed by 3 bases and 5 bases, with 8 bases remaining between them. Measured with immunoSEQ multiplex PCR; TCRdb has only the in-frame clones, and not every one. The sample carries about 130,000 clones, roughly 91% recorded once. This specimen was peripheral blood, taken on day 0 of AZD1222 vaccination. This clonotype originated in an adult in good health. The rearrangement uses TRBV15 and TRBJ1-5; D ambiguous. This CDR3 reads CATSRYHDQPQHF. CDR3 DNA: TGTGCCACCAGCAGGTATCACGATCAGCCCCAGCATTTT.